Listed here are 10 T cell receptor beta chains from one sample, sequenced in a study of T cell responses to AZD1222 COVID-19 vaccine (dated by TCRdb to the early 2020s). The sample's time point label is to be understood as: about 28 days (+/-7) after the second vaccine dose. The method was the immunoSEQ multiplex PCR assay. Drawn from immuneACCESS, this table holds only the in-frame rearrangements with V and J called that TCRdb kept. Clones are partly lost; checked studies trace under half to an unresolved V gene and leave the rest unexplained. Recorded for this sample are 20,000 to 30,000 clones; roughly 86% of them occurred a single time. The top ten constitute 7.8% of the sample. Sequenced here: peripheral blood, sampled 28 days after the second AZD1222 dose. These receptor sequences come from an adult who received the AZD1222 COVID-19 vaccine.

This clone was seen more than once but under ten times. The genes are TRBV19 and TRBJ1-1; D is possibly TRBD1 (5 bases). The V end lost 3 bases, the J end lost 5 bases, and 10 bases lay between the germline ends. Germline CDR1 LNHDA, CDR2 SQIVND (reference sequence). The CDR3 extends over 13 amino acids. The CDR3 coding sequence is TGTGCCAGTAGTATGGGGGTCGAAACTGAAGCTTTCTTT. Its translation is CASSMGVETEAFF.

This chain links TRBV7-9 with TRBJ1-1; D may be TRBD1 (6 bases). The CDR3 extends over 12 amino acids. The germline V and J ends were trimmed by 11 bases and 0 bases, with 10 bases remaining between them. Germline CDR1 SEHNR, CDR2 FQNEAQ (reference sequence). The CDR3 DNA reads TGTGCCCTCGAGGGGGTGAACACTGAAGCTTTCTTT. Residues: CALEGVNTEAFF.

V gene TRBV6-5 combines with J gene TRBJ2-7, with D unclear. The CDR3 runs 11 residues. Germline loops: CDR1 MNHEY, CDR2 SVGAGI. The V end lost 3 bases, the J end lost 7 bases, and 7 bases lay between the germline ends. The DNA for the CDR3 is TGTGCCAGCAGTTATTCCGGTGAGCAGTACTTC. Translated: CASSYSGEQYF.

The rearrangement links TRBV5-1 to TRBJ2-7; D is perhaps TRBD1 (6 bases). Trimming removed 2 bases at V and 2 bases at J, with 14 bases between. This CDR3 comprises 15 residues. CDR1 and CDR2 from the germline V gene are SGHRS and YFSETQ. The CDR3 is CASSFGGGSTYEQYF. In DNA form, the CDR3 reads TGCGCCAGCAGCTTTGGTGGGGGCAGCACCTACGAGCAGTACTTC.

This clone was seen only once. This chain uses TRBV7-9 with TRBJ2-3; TRBD2 matches at 10 bases. This CDR3 is built from 19 residues. V was clipped by 2 bases and J by 5 bases; unmatched bases: 16. Germline CDR1 SEHNR, CDR2 FQNEAQ (reference sequence). The CDR3 DNA reads TGTGCCAGCAGCTTAATCCCCTCTGGGCTAGCGGGAGTTGGAGATACGCAGTATTTT. It is translated as CASSLIPSGLAGVGDTQYF.

The chain employs TRBV5-1 and TRBJ2-3, with 11 bases fitting TRBD2. The CDR3 sequence is 16 residues long. With V trimmed by 5 bases and J by 3 bases, 8 bases remained unmatched. Germline V gene sequence: CDR1 SGHRS, CDR2 YFSETQ. This CDR3 is CASSFGWTSGTDTQYF. The CDR3 DNA follows: TGCGCCAGCAGTTTCGGGTGGACTAGCGGGACAGATACGCAGTATTTT.

The gene calls are TRBV9 and TRBJ2-2; D unresolved. The CDR3 has 16 residues. Per the germline V gene, CDR1 is SGDLS and CDR2 is YYNGEE. Trimming left V 4 bases short and J 0 bases short, with 13 bases between. In DNA, the CDR3 is TGTGCCAGCAGCCCAGAAGGACGGTCGAACACCGGGGAGCTGTTTTTT. It codes for CASSPEGRSNTGELFF.

V gene TRBV15 combines with J gene TRBJ2-2; 7 bases map to TRBD1. The CDR3 spans 16 residues. V lost 0 bases and J lost 5; bases outside the gene matches: 6. CDR1 LNHNV and CDR2 YYDKDF come from the germline V gene (reference sequence). The CDR3: CATSRDPGQQTGELFF. The DNA of the CDR3 is TGTGCCACCAGCAGAGATCCGGGACAGCAGACCGGGGAGCTGTTTTTT. Full variable domain (outside the CDR3, taken from reference TRBV15 and TRBJ2-2): DAMVIQNPRYQVTQFGKPVTLSCSQTLNHNVMYWYQQKSSQAPKLLFHYYDKDFNNEADTPDNFQSRRPNTSFCFLDIRSPGLGDTAMYLCATSRDPGQQTGELFFGEGSRLTVL.

The chain is built from TRBV6-1 and TRBJ2-7; perhaps TRBD2 as D (6 bases). CDR1 and CDR2 from the germline V gene are MNHNS and SASEGT. V gave up 1 base and J gave up 6 bases, with 16 bases separating them. This CDR3 spans 15 amino acids. CDR3 DNA: TGTGCCAGCAGTGAAGTTGCGGGGTCTCTCGGCGAGCAGTACTTC. Its protein is CASSEVAGSLGEQYF.

V gene TRBV24-1 combines with J gene TRBJ2-3, with D tentatively TRBD1 (6 bases). Germline loops: CDR1 KGHDR, CDR2 SFDVKD. The CDR3 totals 17 residues. V lost 2 bases to trimming and J lost 5 bases, with 19 bases between them. CDR3 sequence: CATSDSPGRGRVDTQYF. The CDR3 DNA sequence: TGTGCCACCAGTGATTCCCCGGGCAGGGGACGAGTAGATACGCAGTATTTT.